A selection of T cell receptor beta chains follows, all from one sample in a study of post-analysis software for immune sequencing data. TCRdb processed the PCR reads anew with MiXCR; each CDR3 protein has one entry. This table has about 200,000 distinct CDR3 sequences, around 29% appearing once. Sequences were obtained from blood. The receptors originated from a girl under 18 with multiple sclerosis. CDR3s include the opening cysteine and the closing phenylalanine or tryptophan. A D gene is named only where the DNA matches it firmly. Clone size appears in some rows only: once, few, many, or a class for an expanded clone.

>TRBJ2-2|18|TRBV20-1|TRBD2|.
CSARDLTTSGVNTGELFF
TGCAGTGCTAGAGATCTGACGACTAGCGGGGTGAACACCGGGGAGCTGTTTTTT
>TRBJ1-2|13|TRBV6-6|.|.
CASGPQSYYGYTF
TGTGCCAGCGGTCCCCAGAGTTACTATGGCTACACCTTC
>TRBJ1-1|12|TRBV10-3|.|few
CAVGSTNTEAFF
TGTGCCGTCGGGTCAACAAACACTGAAGCTTTCTTT
>TRBJ1-2|13|TRBV11-1|.|many
CASSGSAGVKYTF
TGTGCCAGCAGCGGTTCGGCCGGGGTGAAATACACCTTC
>TRBJ2-7|15|TRBV24-1|.|.
CATSDSRGAAETRYF
TGTGCCACCAGTGATTCCCGGGGGGCGGCGGAGACCCGGTACTTC
>TRBJ2-3|15|TRBV6-5|.|once
CAGSYSTGWADTQYF
TGTGCCGGCAGTTACTCCACAGGTTGGGCAGATACGCAGTATTTT
>TRBJ2-3|14|TRBV20-1|TRBD1|.
CSARRGPVTDTQYF
TGCAGTGCTAGGAGGGGGCCGGTCACAGATACGCAGTATTTT
>TRBJ1-5|14|TRBV30|.|.
CAWRGRTGNQPQHF
TGTGCCTGGAGAGGCAGGACAGGCAATCAGCCCCAGCATTTT
>TRBJ2-3|16|TRBV12-3/TRBV12-4|TRBD1|.
CASRPGQGKVTDTQYF
TGTGCCAGCCGTCCGGGACAGGGGAAAGTCACAGATACGCAGTATTTT
>TRBJ1-2|16|TRBV5-1|TRBD1|.
CASSPPGQATFYGYTF
TGCGCCAGCAGCCCGCCGGGACAGGCCACCTTCTATGGCTACACCTTC
>TRBJ1-1|15|TRBV20-1|.|few
CSARPSGNSRSGLFF
TGCAGTGCTCGACCCTCAGGGAATAGCCGTTCGGGGCTTTTCTTT
>TRBJ2-5|13|TRBV20-1|.|many
CSARAPGLETQYF
TGCAGTGCTAGAGCTCCGGGACTAGAGACCCAGTACTTC
>TRBJ1-1|13|TRBV12-3/TRBV12-4|.|.
CASSLRQNTEAFF
TGTGCCAGCAGTTTACGGCAGAACACTGAAGCTTTCTTT
>TRBJ2-3|16|TRBV7-8|TRBD2|few
CASSPRGTSGVDTQYF
TGTGCCAGCAGCCCTCGAGGGACTAGCGGGGTAGATACGCAGTATTTT
>TRBJ2-3|16|TRBV3-1|TRBD2|.
CASSRLAGASTDTQYF
TGTGCCAGCAGCCGATTAGCGGGAGCATCCACAGATACGCAGTATTTT
>TRBJ1-1|12|TRBV6-2/TRBV6-3|.|.
CASSWPTSEAFF
TGTGCCAGCAGTTGGCCCACAAGTGAAGCTTTCTTT
>TRBJ2-7|13|TRBV7-8|TRBD2|.
CASSPWQGGEQYF
TGTGCCAGCAGCCCATGGCAGGGAGGGGAGCAGTACTTC
>TRBJ2-3|15|TRBV12-3/TRBV12-4|TRBD2|many
CASSSGLAEGDTQYF
TGTGCCAGCAGCTCAGGACTAGCGGAAGGAGATACGCAGTATTTT
>TRBJ2-1|15|TRBV20-1|.|many
CSATTPRGSYNEQFF
TGCAGTGCTACGACCCCTAGGGGGTCCTACAATGAGCAGTTCTTC
>TRBJ1-1|13|TRBV19|.|.
CASRPAMNTEAFF
TGTGCCAGTAGACCAGCCATGAACACTGAAGCTTTCTTT
>TRBJ2-5|11|TRBV2|.|.
CARSQRETQYF
TGTGCCCGCAGCCAAAGGGAGACCCAGTACTTC
>TRBJ2-6|14|TRBV6-4|.|many
CASSAGAGANVLTF
TGTGCCAGCAGTGCGGGGGCCGGGGCCAACGTCCTGACTTTC
>TRBJ2-7|13|TRBV4-3|.|.
CASSPSTEGEQYF
TGCGCCAGCAGCCCCTCAACGGAGGGCGAGCAGTACTTC
>TRBJ1-2|14|TRBV15|.|.
CATSRDQGGEGYTF
TGTGCCACCAGCAGAGATCAGGGAGGAGAGGGCTACACCTTC
>TRBJ1-2|12|TRBV2|.|.
CASSLLIEGYTF
TGTGCCAGCAGCCTGTTGATTGAAGGCTACACCTTC
>TRBJ2-4|14|TRBV5-6|.|many
CASSVRQVGNAQYF
TGTGCCAGCAGCGTACGACAGGTGGGGAATGCTCAGTACTTC
>TRBJ2-5|16|TRBV7-2|.|.
CASSLAEELLQETQYF
TGTGCCAGCAGCTTAGCAGAGGAACTCCTCCAAGAGACCCAGTACTTC
>TRBJ2-7|14|TRBV12-3/TRBV12-4|.|many
CASALAASGYEQYF
TGTGCCAGCGCGTTAGCGGCATCGGGCTACGAGCAGTACTTC
>TRBJ2-2|16|TRBV5-1|.|few
CASSFTATGNTGELFF
TGCGCCAGCAGCTTCACCGCGACAGGGAACACCGGGGAGCTGTTTTTT
>TRBJ2-7|14|TRBV28|.|.
CASRIQGPGYEQYF
TGTGCCAGCAGGATTCAGGGACCGGGATACGAGCAGTACTTC
>TRBJ2-3|12|TRBV5-1|.|.
CASSLEGGAQYF
TGCGCCAGCAGCTTGGAGGGGGGTGCGCAGTATTTT
>TRBJ1-1|15|TRBV11-1|TRBD1|few
CASSPHLTGLTEAFF
TGTGCCAGCAGCCCACATCTGACAGGGCTCACTGAAGCTTTCTTT
>TRBJ1-1|13|TRBV11-2|.|once
CASVGEGNTEAFF
TGTGCCAGCGTTGGGGAAGGGAACACTGAAGCTTTCTTT
>TRBJ2-1|15|TRBV30|TRBD2|few
CAWRRLAGGYNEQFF
TGTGCCTGGAGACGACTAGCGGGAGGTTACAATGAGCAGTTCTTC
>TRBJ2-1|15|TRBV19|TRBD2|.
CASSTLAGDYNEQFF
TGTGCCAGTAGTACCCTAGCGGGGGATTACAATGAGCAGTTCTTC
>TRBJ2-1|14|TRBV5-4|.|few
CASSLTTTAGEQFF
TGTGCCAGCAGCTTGACCACCACGGCGGGAGAGCAGTTCTTC
>TRBJ1-1|11|TRBV29-1|.|.
CSVAPGTEAFF
TGCAGCGTTGCCCCGGGGACTGAAGCTTTCTTT
>TRBJ2-3|16|TRBV4-1|.|many
CASSQVGPKRRDTQYF
TGCGCCAGCAGCCAAGTAGGACCCAAACGGAGGGATACGCAGTATTTT
>TRBJ2-1|16|TRBV12-3/TRBV12-4|TRBD1|.
CASSGVGTGEEYEQFF
TGTGCCAGCAGCGGGGTGGGGACAGGGGAGGAATATGAGCAGTTCTTC
>TRBJ1-4|14|TRBV12-3/TRBV12-4|TRBD1|few
CASSWGQGREKLFF
TGTGCCAGCAGTTGGGGACAGGGGCGCGAAAAACTGTTTTTT
>TRBJ1-5|12|TRBV12-3/TRBV12-4|.|many
CASSLLRQPQHF
TGTGCCAGCAGTTTGCTACGGCAGCCCCAGCATTTT
>TRBJ2-1|13|TRBV7-9|.|.
CASSLRANNEQFF
TGTGCCAGCAGCTTACGGGCCAACAATGAGCAGTTCTTC
>TRBJ1-5|16|TRBV4-1|.|.
CASSQDLRAAGQPQHF
TGCGCCAGCAGCCAAGATTTAAGGGCAGCAGGCCAGCCCCAGCATTTT
>TRBJ2-1|15|TRBV20-1|TRBD2|many
CSARQTSGRVWEQFF
TGCAGTGCTCGCCAGACTAGCGGGAGAGTCTGGGAGCAGTTCTTC
>TRBJ2-5|12|TRBV29-1|.|few
CSVKELGETQYF
TGCAGCGTTAAAGAGCTGGGAGAGACCCAGTACTTC
>TRBJ2-1|11|TRBV11-2|.|few
CASSLGPIRFF
TGTGCCAGCAGCTTAGGCCCGATAAGGTTCTTC
>TRBJ1-4|14|TRBV5-6|TRBD1|few
CASSPGQGSGKLFF
TGTGCCAGCAGCCCTGGACAGGGGAGCGGAAAACTGTTTTTT
>TRBJ2-5|16|TRBV6-5|.|few
CASSFIRAPDRETQYF
TGTGCCAGCAGCTTTATCCGGGCCCCTGACAGGGAGACCCAGTACTTC
>TRBJ2-1|11|TRBV28|.|.
CASTTYNEQFF
TGTGCCAGCACCACATACAATGAGCAGTTCTTC